One and the same sample provided the 30 T cell receptor beta chains below, sequenced in a study of T cells after yellow fever vaccination. TCRdb re-called the 5' RACE reads with MiXCR, one entry per CDR3 protein. This table holds more than 120,000 distinct CDR3 sequences, approximately 7.7% found once. The source material was CD4+ T cells sorted from PBMCs, sampled 5 days after the yellow fever booster vaccination. The receptors stem from a man aged 25-45 years who received the YFV17D yellow fever vaccine.

This clonotype occurred many times. This sequence joins TRBV7-2 and TRBJ2-1; TRBD2 agrees at 14 bases. Germline CDR1 and CDR2: SGHTA and FQGNSA. The length of the CDR3 is 16 residues. Losses at the gene ends were 0 bases for V and 6 bases for J; bases not matched to a gene: 1. CDR3 bases: TGTGCCAGCAGCTTAGCGGGACTAGCGGGAGTCAATGAGCAGTTCTTC. This encodes CASSLAGLAGVNEQFF.

V is TRBV4-3 and J is TRBJ2-5; unclear D gene. This CDR3 has 14 amino acids. V lost 2 bases, J lost 2 bases, and 9 bases lay in between. Per the germline V gene, CDR1 is LGHNA and CDR2 is YSLEER. The CDR3: CASSQWASQETQYF. Written as DNA, the CDR3 is TGCGCCAGCAGCCAATGGGCTTCACAAGAGACCCAGTACTTC.

The chain links TRBV20-1 to TRBJ2-7, with D possibly called TRBD1 or TRBD2 (6 bases each). The CDR3 extends over 12 amino acids. V was shortened by 6 bases and J by 4 bases, with 13 bases between the two germline ends. The germline gives CDR1 DFQATT, CDR2 SNEGSKA (reference sequence). Here the CDR3 DNA reads TGCAGTGCGGAGGGGGGTTTATACGAGCAGTACTTC. Its protein is CSAEGGLYEQYF.

This clonotype came up a few times. The J gene is TRBJ1-1, the V gene TRBV5-5, with 7 bases lining up with TRBD1. After removal of 5 bases from V and 1 base from J, the junction contained 8 bases not matched to a gene. Looked up from germline, CDR1 is SGHKS and CDR2 is YYEKEE (reference sequence). This CDR3 is 15 amino acids long. DNA for the CDR3: TGTGCCAGCAGGACGACCGGGACAGCGAACACTGAAGCTTTCTTT. Residues: CASRTTGTANTEAFF.

This clonotype has ten or more counts. CDR3 protein: CATSGQGRNEQFF. The DNA for the CDR3 is TGTGCCACCAGCGGGCAGGGTCGCAATGAGCAGTTCTTC. The chain combines TRBV15 with TRBJ2-1; weak D call: TRBD1 (5 bases). CDR3 length: 13 amino acids. Germline CDR1 is LNHNV and CDR2 is YYDKDF (reference sequence). Deletions cut 5 bases from V and 6 bases from J, with 11 bases between.

This clonotype was recorded many times. V is TRBV10-1 and J is TRBJ2-1; TRBD2 is a possible D gene (6 bases). The CDR3 contains 14 residues. V dropped 6 bases and J dropped 7 bases, with 16 bases sitting between them. CDR1 is WNHNN, CDR2 SYGVQD, per germline (reference sequence). CDR3: CASSSGEISNEQFF. The CDR3 coding sequence is TGCGCCAGCAGCTCGGGAGAAATTAGTAATGAGCAGTTCTTC.

Comments on this clonotype: One end of the junction is discordant with germline, which a read error may explain. V and J are TRBV29-1 and TRBJ2-3; 7 bases fit TRBD1. The germline gives CDR1 SQVTM, CDR2 ANQGSEA. The CDR3 loop spans 14 amino acids. The CDR3, as DNA: TGCAGCGTAGCCCCGACAGGGTTCACAAATACGCAGTATTTT. Amino acids: CSVAPTGFTNTQYF.

This clonotype was picked up many times. The rearrangement links TRBV20-1 to TRBJ1-5, with a weak D call TRBD1 (5 bases). V was cut by 0 bases and J by 7 bases, with 16 bases left in between. The CDR3 is made up of 15 amino acids. Germline lookup yields CDR1 DFQATT and CDR2 SNEGSKA (reference sequence). CDR3 sequence reads: CSARDLLQGGQPQHF. CDR3 in DNA: TGCAGTGCTAGAGATCTCTTGCAGGGCGGACAGCCCCAGCATTTT.

This clonotype came up many times. The V and J genes are TRBV29-1 and TRBJ2-5; D is ambiguous. The CDR3 has 12 residues. Germline V gene lookup returns CDR1 SQVTM and CDR2 ANQGSEA. Trimming pared 2 bases from V and 14 bases from J, leaving 18 bases between. DNA for the CDR3: TGCAGCGTTGAACTCCCCTCAAGATATCATTACTTC. Translated: CSVELPSRYHYF.

As concerns this clonotype: One base away lies a much larger clone, so this may be a sequencing read error. The CDR3 protein is CASSYSLHREAFF. DNA for the CDR3: TGTGCCAGCAGTTACTCGTTGCATCGAGAAGCTTTCTTT. This chain connects TRBV6-5 to TRBJ1-1; no firm D call. The germline gives CDR1 MNHEY, CDR2 SVGAGI. The CDR3 runs 13 residues. Trimming cost V 0 bases and J 8 bases, with 10 bases left between them.

This clonotype was seen ten or more times. The chain couples TRBV20-1 to TRBJ2-5, with D tentatively TRBD2 (6 bases). The CDR3 has 14 amino acids. Germline CDR1 is DFQATT and CDR2 is SNEGSKA (reference sequence). V lost 0 bases, J lost 5 bases, and 13 bases lay in between. The CDR3 loop reads CSARDPGVAETQYF. CDR3 bases: TGCAGTGCTAGAGATCCGGGAGTGGCGGAGACCCAGTACTTC.

At least ten counts were recorded for this clonotype. V gene TRBV9 combines with J gene TRBJ2-3; the D gene is possibly TRBD2 (5 bases). This CDR3 has 13 amino acids. V was trimmed by 0 bases and J by 9 bases, leaving 11 bases between them. Germline V gives CDR1 SGDLS, CDR2 YYNGEE. The DNA of the CDR3 is TGTGCCAGCAGCGTAGAGGAGCGAGGGACGCAGTATTTT. It is translated as CASSVEERGTQYF.

At least ten counts were recorded for this clonotype. This chain links TRBV5-6 with TRBJ1-5, with 8 nucleotides matching TRBD1. Per the germline V gene, CDR1 is SGHDT and CDR2 is YYEEEE. The CDR3 spans 18 residues. The J segment lost 11 bases and the V segment lost 1 base, leaving 20 bases of the junction unmatched. CDR3 coding DNA: TGTGCCAGCAGCTTGTATTGGGGGACAGGCCTCCCCGATTCTGCCCAGCATTTT. This encodes CASSLYWGTGLPDSAQHF.

This clonotype was seen ten or more times. V is TRBV7-3 and J is TRBJ2-1; 12 bases match TRBD2. After removal of 4 bases from V and 6 bases from J, the junction contained 7 bases not matched to a gene. The CDR3 is 16 residues long. Germline V gene sequence: CDR1 SGHTA, CDR2 FQGTGA. The CDR3 coding sequence is TGTGCCAGCAGCTATAAGGGACTAGCGGGTCCCAATGAGCAGTTCTTC. It encodes CASSYKGLAGPNEQFF.

The V and J genes are TRBV7-9 and TRBJ2-2; D remains unclear. CDR3 length: 13 amino acids. Germline CDR1 reads SEHNR; CDR2 reads FQNEAQ (reference sequence). Trimming took 1 base from V and 7 from J, leaving 7 bases between them. The CDR3 coding sequence is TGTGCCAGCAGCTTAGACGGTCACGGGGAGCTGTTTTTT. Translated: CASSLDGHGELFF. Combining the CDR3 with reference TRBV7-9 and TRBJ2-2 gives the whole variable domain DTGVSQNPRHKITKRGQNVTFRCDPISEHNRLYWYRQTLGQGPEFLTYFQNEAQLEKSRLLSDRFSAERPKGSFSTLEIQRTEQGDSAMYLCASSLDGHGELFFGEGSRLTVL.

This clonotype was observed a handful of times. V is TRBV13 and J is TRBJ2-3; D is unclear. The CDR3 consists of 16 residues. Germline CDR1 is PRHDT and CDR2 is FYEKMQ (reference sequence). V lost 6 bases and J lost 1, with 17 bases in between. CDR3 sequence: CASRPPSKTGTDTQYF. In nucleotides, the CDR3 is TGTGCCAGCAGACCACCCTCCAAGACGGGCACAGATACGCAGTATTTT.

The sample holds many counts of this clonotype. The chain joins TRBV20-1 to TRBJ2-1; 12 bases agree with TRBD2. This CDR3 is built from 16 residues. V trimming: 5 bases; J trimming: 6 bases; junction bases outside the gene matches: 11. CDR1 is DFQATT, CDR2 SNEGSKA, per germline (reference sequence). DNA for the CDR3: TGCAGTGCTCCCCGGGGCGGACTAGCGGGACTCAATGAGCAGTTCTTC. Amino acids: CSAPRGGLAGLNEQFF.

This clonotype was counted many times. The V gene is TRBV4-3, the J gene TRBJ2-7, with TRBD2 as a possible D gene (7 bases). This CDR3 region has 13 residues. V lost 6 bases and J lost 5, with 14 bases in between. Germline CDR1 LGHNA, CDR2 YSLEER. The CDR3 loop reads CASSPEGGNEQYF. The CDR3 DNA follows: TGCGCCAGCAGTCCGGAGGGGGGGAACGAGCAGTACTTC.

The chain has TRBV18 and TRBJ2-3; D gene uncertain. The CDR3 spans 12 residues. Trimming took 2 bases from V and 4 from J, leaving 4 bases between them. Germline CDR1 is KGHSH and CDR2 is LQKENI. CDR3 residues: CASSPSADTQYF. CDR3 nucleotide sequence: TGTGCCAGCTCACCAAGCGCAGATACGCAGTATTTT. The full variable domain, with the rest looked up from reference TRBV18 and TRBJ2-3, is NAGVMQNPRHLVRRRGQEARLRCSPMKGHSHVYWYRQLPEEGLKFMVYLQKENIIDESGMPKERFSAEFPKEGPSILRIQQVVRGDSAAYFCASSPSADTQYFGPGTRLTVL.

This clonotype was recorded at least ten times. The chain combines TRBV15 with TRBJ2-5, with 7 bases matching TRBD1. The trim removed 3 bases at V and 5 bases at J, leaving 6 bases unmatched. The CDR3 totals 14 residues. The germline V gene has CDR1 LNHNV and CDR2 YYDKDF (reference sequence). The CDR3 sequence is CATSRRTGVETQYF. CDR3 sequence (DNA): TGTGCCACCAGCAGGCGTACAGGGGTCGAGACCCAGTACTTC. Full variable domain (missing parts from reference TRBV15 and TRBJ2-5): DAMVIQNPRYQVTQFGKPVTLSCSQTLNHNVMYWYQQKSSQAPKLLFHYYDKDFNNEADTPDNFQSRRPNTSFCFLDIRSPGLGDTAMYLCATSRRTGVETQYFGPGTRLLVL.

This clonotype was detected only a few times. The chain is built from TRBV14 and TRBJ2-3; D gene ambiguous. The V and J ends lost 0 bases and 0 bases respectively, with 4 bases between them. This CDR3 has 14 residues. CDR1 and CDR2 (germline): SGHDN, FVKESK. The CDR3, as DNA: TGTGCCAGCAGCCAAGATTATAGCACAGATACGCAGTATTTT. Translating gives CASSQDYSTDTQYF.

The rearrangement uses TRBV25-1 and TRBJ2-1; TRBD2 aligns across 7 bases. Germline values: CDR1 MGHDK, CDR2 SYGVNS. J lost 2 bases, V lost 9 bases, and 7 bases had no gene match. There are 14 residues in the CDR3. The CDR3 spells CASTSAGTYNEQFF. In DNA form, the CDR3 reads TGTGCCAGTACTAGCGCGGGTACCTACAATGAGCAGTTCTTC.

This clonotype showed up many times. CDR3 in DNA: TGTGCCAGCAGCATGAATCCCTCCGGGACAGGGGGCGCAGATACGCAGTATTTT. Protein sequence: CASSMNPSGTGGADTQYF. The chain is built from TRBV7-3 and TRBJ2-3; 12 nucleotides align to TRBD1. CDR3 length: 18 amino acids. Trimming at V came to 5 bases and at J to 4 bases, leaving 13 bases not matched to a gene. CDR1 SGHTA and CDR2 FQGTGA come from the germline V gene.

This clonotype was seen a few times. This chain connects TRBV2 to TRBJ1-1, with 7 bases that match TRBD1. This CDR3 has 14 amino acids. The germline gives CDR1 SNHLY, CDR2 FYNNEI. The J segment lost 0 bases and the V segment lost 4 bases, leaving 2 bases of the junction unmatched. The DNA for the CDR3 is TGTGCCAGCAGTGGTCAGGGGGTGAACACTGAAGCTTTCTTT. This translates into CASSGQGVNTEAFF.

This clonotype was counted many times. The CDR3 DNA is TGTGCCAGCAGCTTGTTGGATGACTATGGCTACACCTTC. Protein product: CASSLLDDYGYTF. The V call is TRBV5-6, the J call TRBJ1-2, with D unclear. The CDR3 runs 13 residues. The V end was cut by 1 base, the J end by 3 bases, with 7 bases between. Germline CDR1 and CDR2: SGHDT and YYEEEE.

J is TRBJ1-3 and V is TRBV5-6; D may be TRBD1 (6 bases). The CDR3 contains 17 residues. Germline CDR1 and CDR2: SGHDT and YYEEEE. V lost 0 bases and J lost 0, with 13 bases in between. The CDR3 bases are TGTGCCAGCAGCTTGGCCGTTGGGGGCACCTCTGGAAACACCATATATTTT. Residues: CASSLAVGGTSGNTIYF.

The chain carries TRBV2 and TRBJ1-2, with D possibly matching TRBD1 (5 bases). Trimming took 5 bases from V and 11 from J, leaving 18 bases between them. The CDR3 spans 13 residues. The germline CDR1 and CDR2 sequences are SNHLY and FYNNEI. The CDR3: CASSSGTRVWYTF. Written as DNA, the CDR3 is TGTGCCAGCAGTTCCGGGACCCGGGTTTGGTACACCTTC. Drawing the rest from reference TRBV2 and TRBJ1-2, the complete variable domain is EPEVTQTPSHQVTQMGQEVILRCVPISNHLYFYWYRQILGQKVEFLVSFYNNEISEKSEIFDDQFSVERPDGSNFTLKIRSTKLEDSAMYFCASSSGTRVWYTFGSGTRLTVV.

This clonotype was recorded at least ten times. The chain joins TRBV29-1 to TRBJ2-5; a possible D gene is TRBD1 (6 bases). The CDR3 is made up of 13 amino acids. Germline loops: CDR1 SQVTM, CDR2 ANQGSEA. V was shortened by 2 bases and J by 2 bases, with 9 bases between the two germline ends. CDR3 DNA: TGCAGCGTTGAAAGAGACAGGCAAGAGACCCAGTACTTC. Translation: CSVERDRQETQYF.

This clonotype has ten or more counts. The rearrangement links TRBV2 to TRBJ2-1, with D perhaps matching TRBD1 or TRBD2 (5 bases each). The CDR3 totals 12 residues. Trimming shortened V by 3 bases and J by 9 bases, and 9 bases separated the two germline ends. Germline V lookup: CDR1 SNHLY, CDR2 FYNNEI. For the CDR3, the DNA is TGTGCCAGCAGTGATTGGGGGAGTGAGCAGTTCTTC. Encoded protein: CASSDWGSEQFF.

This clonotype appeared many times. The rearrangement joins TRBV20-1 to TRBJ2-1; a possible D gene is TRBD2 (5 bases). This CDR3 contains 14 residues. V was clipped by 3 bases and J by 7 bases, with 16 bases between them. Germline V gene sequence: CDR1 DFQATT, CDR2 SNEGSKA (reference sequence). The CDR3 here is CSASTASGPNEQFF. CDR3 sequence (DNA): TGCAGTGCTAGTACTGCCAGCGGTCCTAATGAGCAGTTCTTC.